Each of the 10 T cell receptor beta chains below was sequenced from the same sample in a study of T cell repertoires in cytomegalovirus infection. TCRdb reprocessed the reads with MiXCR, giving one entry per CDR3 protein. This sample has around 900,000 distinct CDR3 sequences, with about a third found just once. Antigen specificity for these receptors is unknown. Specimen: cultured CD8+ T cells from PBMCs, collected from culture after CMV antigen stimulation. These TCRs come from a human donor in good health (CMV status not recorded). Some clones in this sample may be carry-over from other donors' samples.

This clonotype was observed a few times. This chain links TRBV7-6 with TRBJ1-2; TRBD1 is a possible D gene (5 bases). CDR3 size: 14 residues. The germline gives CDR1 SGHVS, CDR2 FNYEAQ. V shed 5 bases and J shed 8 bases, with 18 bases lying between them. CDR3 sequence: CASSPHGGEGGYTF. The CDR3 nucleotides read TGTGCCAGCAGCCCCCACGGGGGGGAAGGAGGCTACACCTTC.

This clonotype was recorded many times. The chain carries TRBV12-3 or TRBV12-4 and TRBJ1-1; tentatively, D is TRBD1 (5 bases). The CDR3 is 13 residues long. Between the trimmed V and J ends, which lost 6 bases and 4 bases, there was a span of 12 bases. DNA of the CDR3: TGTGCCAGCAGCCCCGGGGCGGTCACTGAAGCTTTCTTT. As protein: CASSPGAVTEAFF.

CDR3 nucleotide sequence: TGTGCCAGCAGTTTATCGAGTATCGGACTAGAGGGGGAGACCCAGTACTTC. It encodes CASSLSSIGLEGETQYF. V usage is TRBV27 and J usage is TRBJ2-5; 7 nucleotides match TRBD2. In germline, CDR1 is MNHEY, CDR2 SMNVEV (reference sequence). Germline trimming cut 0 bases from V and 5 bases from J; bases unmatched to any gene: 12. This CDR3 has 17 amino acids.

The chain carries TRBV6-6 and TRBJ2-3; D call uncertain. Trimming shortened V by 5 bases and J by 0 bases, and 9 bases separated the two germline ends. Germline-derived CDR1 and CDR2 are MNHNY and SVGAGI (reference sequence). The CDR3 length is 14 residues. The DNA for the CDR3 is TGTGCCAGCAGTCCTTTTACTAGCACAGATACGCAGTATTTT. Translation gives CASSPFTSTDTQYF.

The chain joins TRBV19 to TRBJ2-1, with D tentatively TRBD2 (6 bases). V was shortened by 5 bases and J by 7 bases, with 12 bases between the two germline ends. This CDR3 has 13 amino acids. Germline-derived CDR1 and CDR2 are LNHDA and SQIVND (reference sequence). CDR3 DNA: TGTGCCAGTAGTGAAACTAGCTTGAATGAGCAGTTCTTC. This sequence encodes CASSETSLNEQFF. Full variable domain (remainder filled in from reference TRBV19 and TRBJ2-1): DGGITQSPKYLFRKEGQNVTLSCEQNLNHDAMYWYRQDPGQGLRLIYYSQIVNDFQKGDIAEGYSVSREKKESFPLTVTSAQKNPTAFYLCASSETSLNEQFFGPGTRLTVL.

This clonotype was counted only a few times. At one end the junction does not follow the germline gene, possibly because of a read error. The gene calls are TRBV7-7 and TRBJ2-5; tentative D call: TRBD2 (6 bases). This CDR3 comprises 15 residues. Germline V gene lookup returns CDR1 SSHAT and CDR2 FNYEAQ (reference sequence). CDR3 residues: CASSLAAQMQETQYF. In DNA, the CDR3 is TGTGCTAGCAGCTTAGCGGCACAGATGCAAGAGACCCAGTACTTC.

This clonotype was counted between two and nine times. V is TRBV27 and J is TRBJ1-5; the D is unclear. V lost 6 bases and J lost 3, with 15 bases in between. This CDR3 contains 15 residues. The germline CDR1 and CDR2 sequences are MNHEY and SMNVEV (reference sequence). The CDR3 loop reads CASSLGRPFNQPQHF. The CDR3 DNA reads as TGTGCCAGCAGCCTAGGACGTCCGTTCAATCAGCCCCAGCATTTT.

This clonotype was counted ten times or more. CDR3 coding DNA: TGTGCCAGCAGCGGGCGGGACAGGGCTTCCTACGAGCAGTACTTC. This gives the protein CASSGRDRASYEQYF. The genes are TRBV7-2 and TRBJ2-7; 9 bases fit TRBD1. Germline V gene data show CDR1 as SGHTA and CDR2 as FQGNSA. There are 15 residues in the CDR3. After removal of 5 bases from V and 1 base from J, the junction contained 6 bases not matched to a gene.

J is TRBJ2-3 and V is TRBV27, with D possibly matching TRBD2 (6 bases). CDR1 and CDR2 from the germline V gene are MNHEY and SMNVEV (reference sequence). The length of the CDR3 is 14 residues. V lost 3 bases and J lost 6, with 13 bases in between. As DNA, the CDR3 is TGTGCCAGCAGTTTGGAGGGACTCTGGGATACGCAGTATTTT. This sequence encodes CASSLEGLWDTQYF.

This clonotype was recorded a few times. V gene TRBV7-9 combines with J gene TRBJ1-6; 8 nucleotides line up with TRBD1. The CDR3 length is 16 residues. V lost 3 bases and J lost 8; bases outside the gene matches: 9. Per the germline V gene, CDR1 is SEHNR and CDR2 is FQNEAQ (reference sequence). The CDR3 coding sequence is TGTGCCAGCAGCTTGTCCCGGCAGGGGGCTTATTCACCCCTCCACTTT. Amino acid sequence: CASSLSRQGAYSPLHF.